Included here is one TCR beta chain sequence, with context. Its antigen is unknown. In total, each donor contributed a single heparinised blood draw that averaged about 120 mL. The data stem from a study of beta chain features in type 1 diabetes. Overall study results and limits: A possible short-template PCR bias applies equally to patients and controls. Shortening of TCRB CDR3s, moderate but significant, appeared in all four CD4+ subsets of Type 1 diabetes patients. The study found that naive, central memory and Treg TCRB repertoires appeared more similar in patients than in healthy donors.

Germline-derived CDR1 and CDR2 are KGHSH and LQKENI. Unmatched junction bases numbered 9, after V lost 6 bases and J lost 5 bases. CDR3 size: 14 residues. Reverse transcribing all isolated RNA meant expressed TCRB transcripts were sequenced. Method: immunoSEQ multiplex PCR; TCRdb's copy keeps in-frame clones and lacks some. Among over 700,000 clones listed, 15% to 20% were seen once. Source material: naive CD4+ T cells from blood. The clonotype originates from a woman under 30 in good health. The V call is TRBV18, the J call TRBJ2-5; 7 bases map to TRBD1. Here the CDR3 reads CASSPDRVRETQYF. CDR3 nucleotide sequence: TGTGCCAGCTCGCCTGACAGGGTCCGGGAGACCCAGTACTTC.